A single sample is the source of the 6 T cell receptor beta chains below, sequenced in a study of cytomegalovirus exposure and HLA in healthy donors. 60 Vbeta and 13 Jbeta primers were used in PCR. Data came from immunoSEQ multiplex PCR; TCRdb stores just in-frame clones and leaves some out. This table holds under 85,000 clones, around 70% found once. The sample comprised PBMCs. The receptors here all came from a woman younger than 45 in good health and CMV-seropositive.

The genes are TRBV7-3 and TRBJ2-1; 8 bases are a match to TRBD2. The CDR3 covers 14 residues. In germline, CDR1 is SGHTA, CDR2 FQGTGA. V lost 2 bases to trimming and J lost 8 bases; unmatched junction nucleotides: 5. The CDR3 protein is CASSLAGGRHEQFF. In DNA, the CDR3 is TGTGCCAGCAGCTTAGCGGGAGGCCGTCATGAGCAGTTCTTC.

The chain is built from TRBV5-1 and TRBJ2-5, with 7 nucleotides matching TRBD1. Germline CDR1 is SGHRS and CDR2 is YFSETQ. V dropped 0 bases and J dropped 5; count of bases not matched to a gene: 7. There are 15 residues in the CDR3. The CDR3 bases are TGCGCCAGCAGCTTGGGAGGGACAGCACCTGAGACCCAGTACTTC. This sequence encodes CASSLGGTAPETQYF.

The chain uses TRBV6-5 and TRBJ1-2; the D gene is possibly TRBD1 (6 bases). The CDR3 runs to 15 residues. Per the germline V gene, CDR1 is MNHEY and CDR2 is SVGAGI. V lost 0 bases to trimming and J lost 2 bases, with 10 bases between them. The CDR3 spells CASSYSQGSNYGYTF. In DNA form, the CDR3 reads TGTGCCAGCAGTTACTCCCAGGGGTCGAACTATGGCTACACCTTC.

The table lists this clone with a few counts. The genes are TRBV5-8 and TRBJ1-5; no clear D. The V end lost 1 base, the J end lost 5 bases, and 4 bases lay between the germline ends. Germline V gene lookup returns CDR1 SGHTS and CDR2 YDEGEE. The CDR3 is 12 amino acids. The CDR3 loop is CASSLRDQPQHF. DNA of the CDR3: TGTGCCAGCAGCTTGCGGGATCAGCCCCAGCATTTT.

This clone came up a few times. This chain links TRBV2 with TRBJ1-1, with a tentative D call TRBD1 (5 bases). Between the trimmed V and J ends, which lost 10 bases and 2 bases, there was a span of 11 bases. Germline V gene sequence: CDR1 SNHLY, CDR2 FYNNEI. CDR3 length: 12 amino acids. CDR3 sequence reads: CATTALNTEAFF. Here the CDR3 DNA reads TGTGCCACGACAGCTCTTAACACTGAAGCTTTCTTT.

V gene TRBV4-3 combines with J gene TRBJ2-5; 11 nucleotides line up with TRBD2. V shed 1 base, J shed 7 bases, and the junction held 14 bases outside the gene matches. The germline CDR1 and CDR2 sequences are LGHNA and YSLEER. This CDR3 has 18 residues. In DNA form, the CDR3 reads TGCGCCAGCAGCCAAGGATCCCCACTAGCGGGAGATTACGTGACCCAGTACTTC. As protein: CASSQGSPLAGDYVTQYF.